Below are 22 T cell receptor beta chains sequenced from a single sample in a study of blood T cell repertoires in COVID-19 (dated by TCRdb to about 2020). The library was made by the immunoSEQ multiplex PCR assay. TCRdb obtained this table from immuneACCESS and retained in-frame rearrangements with V and J assigned. These tables miss some clones; where compared with another copy, unresolved V genes account for less than half of the shortfall, and the remainder is unexplained. The sample table contains hundreds of thousands of clones; only one count was recorded for 86% of them. The ten largest clones add up to approximately 2.1% of the sample. The sample was PBMCs or T cells enriched from blood (not recorded which). These TCRs come from a woman between 50 and 59 years old who had recovered from COVID-19.

The V call is TRBV30, the J call TRBJ1-2; no definite D call. Germline V gene lookup returns CDR1 GTSNPN and CDR2 SVGIG (reference sequence). The CDR3 loop spans 13 amino acids. V lost 4 bases and J 3 bases, leaving 12 bases between the germline ends. CDR3 sequence: CAWTRLKDYGYTF. DNA of the CDR3: TGTGCCTGGACCCGACTTAAGGACTATGGCTACACCTTC.

The rearrangement joins TRBV5-4 to TRBJ2-7, with 14 positions matching TRBD2. Losses at the gene ends were 4 bases for V and 6 bases for J; bases not matched to a gene: 6. Germline CDR1 reads SGHNT; CDR2 reads YYREEE (reference sequence). CDR3 length: 15 amino acids. The CDR3, as DNA: TGTGCCAGCAGCGTTGGGACTAGCGGGAGCCCCGAGCAGTACTTC. Translation: CASSVGTSGSPEQYF.

The genes are TRBV3-1 (or the pseudogene TRBV3-2) and TRBJ2-2; D is undetermined. V was shortened by 1 base and J by 4 bases, with 10 bases between the two germline ends. CDR1 is LGHDT, CDR2 YNNKEL, per germline (reference sequence). The CDR3 consists of 15 residues. CDR3 DNA sequence: TGTGCCAGCAGCCAAGTAAACACGGGCACCGGGGAGCTGTTTTTT. Residues: CASSQVNTGTGELFF.

The J gene is TRBJ2-7, the V gene TRBV7-2; 7 bases align to TRBD2. V was clipped by 1 base and J by 1 base; unmatched bases: 4. The CDR3 runs 15 residues. Germline assignment: CDR1 SGHTA and CDR2 FQGNSA. The CDR3 nucleotides are TGTGCCAGCAGCTTAGTGGAGGGACTATCCTACGAGCAGTACTTC. Amino acid sequence: CASSLVEGLSYEQYF.

V gene TRBV11-1 combines with J gene TRBJ2-5; 8 nucleotides match TRBD2. Germline CDR1 and CDR2: SGHAT and FQDESV (reference sequence). J was trimmed by 7 bases and V by 3 bases; bases with no gene match: 13. The CDR3 sequence is 16 residues long. For the CDR3, the DNA is TGTGCCAGCAGCTTTGGCCCGAGGAGCGGGGGTGGGACCCAGTACTTC. Its translation is CASSFGPRSGGGTQYF.

The chain carries TRBV19 and TRBJ1-3; D unresolved. This CDR3 spans 11 amino acids. Germline CDR1 LNHDA, CDR2 SQIVND (reference sequence). V lost 8 bases, J lost 3 bases, and 5 bases lay in between. The CDR3 here is CASPRGNTIYF. DNA for the CDR3: TGTGCCAGTCCTCGTGGAAACACCATATATTTT.

J is TRBJ2-2 and V is TRBV13, with 7 bases matching TRBD2. The CDR3 is 14 amino acids. Germline assignment: CDR1 PRHDT and CDR2 FYEKMQ (reference sequence). Losses at the gene ends were 5 bases for V and 7 bases for J; bases not matched to a gene: 7. The CDR3 sequence is CASSPRLAHGELFF. The CDR3 nucleotides are TGTGCCAGCAGCCCACGACTAGCTCACGGGGAGCTGTTTTTT. Filled out from reference TRBV13 and TRBJ2-2, the complete variable domain reads AAGVIQSPRHLIKEKRETATLKCYPIPRHDTVYWYQQGPGQDPQFLISFYEKMQSDKGSIPDRFSAQQFSDYHSELNMSSLELGDSALYFCASSPRLAHGELFFGEGSRLTVL.

This clone came up a few times. CDR3 in amino acids: CASSPSAFIGGNQPQHF. In DNA form, the CDR3 reads TGTGCCAGCTCACCGAGCGCTTTTATAGGGGGTAATCAGCCCCAGCATTTT. The chain is built from TRBV18 and TRBJ1-5; a weak D match, TRBD1 (6 bases). Germline CDR1 KGHSH, CDR2 LQKENI. The CDR3 spans 17 residues. V lost 3 bases and J 4 bases, leaving 19 bases between the germline ends.

The chain carries TRBV10-1 and TRBJ2-2; tentatively, D is TRBD1 (6 bases). Germline V gene sequence: CDR1 WNHNN, CDR2 SYGVQD (reference sequence). There are 18 residues in the CDR3. V was trimmed by 3 bases and J by 4 bases, leaving 21 bases between them. The DNA of the CDR3 is TGCGCCAGCAGTGAAGGGTTCAGGGGCAGGGCGCGCACCGGGGAGCTGTTTTTT. Translated: CASSEGFRGRARTGELFF.

The CDR3 spells CASSLDPQGAYGYTF. CDR3 sequence (DNA): TGCGCCAGCAGCTTAGACCCACAGGGGGCCTATGGCTACACCTTC. The rearrangement uses TRBV5-1 and TRBJ1-2; 9 bases map to TRBD1. CDR3 length: 15 amino acids. V lost 2 bases and J lost 4; bases outside the gene matches: 6. Per the germline V gene, CDR1 is SGHRS and CDR2 is YFSETQ.

The sample holds a few counts of this clone. The gene calls are TRBV19 and TRBJ2-1; no clear D gene. Germline loops: CDR1 LNHDA, CDR2 SQIVND (reference sequence). With 3 bases removed from V and 0 bases from J, the gap between germline ends came to 9 bases. The CDR3 contains 15 residues. The CDR3 here is CASSISASSYNEQFF. The CDR3 DNA reads TGTGCCAGTAGTATTTCGGCTAGCTCCTACAATGAGCAGTTCTTC.

The chain employs TRBV28 and TRBJ2-3, with D unclear. The germline V gene has CDR1 MDHEN and CDR2 SYDVKM. The CDR3 runs 13 residues. The V gene lost 7 bases and the J gene lost 2 bases, with 10 bases spanning the gap. CDR3 residues: CASINGITDTQYF. CDR3 coding DNA: TGTGCCAGCATTAACGGTATCACAGATACGCAGTATTTT.

This clone was seen just once. The rearrangement links TRBV4-1 to TRBJ2-5, with D maybe TRBD2 (5 bases). This CDR3 is built from 17 residues. V was pared by 2 bases and J by 0 bases, with 16 bases between. CDR1 and CDR2 from the germline V gene are MGHRA and YSYEKL. The CDR3 sequence: CASSQNAFGRDQETQYF. The DNA for the CDR3 is TGCGCCAGCAGCCAAAACGCGTTCGGGCGGGACCAAGAGACCCAGTACTTC.

The J gene is TRBJ2-2, the V gene TRBV7-9; 8 nucleotides line up with TRBD2. Looked up from germline, CDR1 is SEHNR and CDR2 is FQNEAQ (reference sequence). V gave up 7 bases and J gave up 7 bases; unmatched junction bases: 8. This CDR3 comprises 14 residues. The CDR3 region is CASTRREGIGELFF. The CDR3 coding sequence is TGTGCCAGCACCAGACGGGAGGGAATCGGGGAGCTGTTTTTT.

The J gene is TRBJ2-5, the V gene TRBV6-5, with 9 nucleotides matching TRBD1. The germline CDR1 and CDR2 sequences are MNHEY and SVGAGI. J was trimmed by 5 bases and V by 6 bases; bases with no gene match: 7. The CDR3 has 14 residues. CDR3 sequence (DNA): TGTGCCAGCAGGGGGACAGGGCCCTGGGAGACCCAGTACTTC. This encodes CASRGTGPWETQYF.

A single count supports this clone. This chain connects TRBV7-3 to TRBJ1-1; D is unresolved. V was clipped by 1 base and J by 0 bases, with 21 bases between them. Germline CDR1 SGHTA, CDR2 FQGTGA. CDR3 length: 19 residues. CDR3 sequence (DNA): TGTGCCAGCAGCTTAAGGCCGGATGGCGTCAGCACTATGAACACTGAAGCTTTCTTT. It encodes CASSLRPDGVSTMNTEAFF. Looking up the rest from reference TRBV7-3 and TRBJ1-1 gives the full variable domain: GAGVSQTPSNKVTEKGKYVELRCDPISGHTALYWYRQSLGQGPEFLIYFQGTGAADDSGLPNDRFFAVRPEGSVSTLKIQRTERGDSAVYLCASSLRPDGVSTMNTEAFFGQGTRLTVV.

The rearrangement links TRBV18 to TRBJ2-1; TRBD2 aligns across 11 bases. In germline, CDR1 is KGHSH, CDR2 LQKENI. This CDR3 region has 17 residues. Trimming at V came to 1 base and at J to 5 bases, leaving 7 bases not matched to a gene. The CDR3 DNA reads as TGTGCCAGCTCACCACTGTTTAGCGGGAGGGCCCACAATGAGCAGTTCTTC. Amino acids: CASSPLFSGRAHNEQFF.

This chain links TRBV6-5 with TRBJ2-7, with 12 nucleotides matching TRBD2. Trimming at V came to 6 bases and at J to 2 bases, leaving 5 bases not matched to a gene. The CDR3 length is 15 residues. In germline, CDR1 is MNHEY, CDR2 SVGAGI. The CDR3: CASRSWTSGTYEQYF. In nucleotides, the CDR3 is TGTGCCAGCAGATCATGGACTAGCGGGACCTACGAGCAGTACTTC.

The J gene is TRBJ1-4, the V gene TRBV5-1, with 7 bases aligning to TRBD1. V dropped 4 bases and J dropped 8; count of bases not matched to a gene: 8. CDR3 length equals 14 residues. Germline V gene sequence: CDR1 SGHRS, CDR2 YFSETQ. The CDR3 DNA sequence: TGCGCCAGCAGCCGGGACAGCCCGACGGAAAAACTGTTTTTT. Protein sequence: CASSRDSPTEKLFF.

The DNA for the CDR3 is TGTGCCAGCAGCCCTCCGTGGGGCGCCGCTGAAGCTTTCTTT. It encodes CASSPPWGAAEAFF. This chain uses TRBV7-9 with TRBJ1-1, with a possible D match to TRBD1 (5 bases). Germline CDR1 reads SEHNR; CDR2 reads FQNEAQ (reference sequence). Deletions cut 5 bases from V and 6 bases from J, with 16 bases between. This CDR3 has 14 residues. Combining the CDR3 with reference TRBV7-9 and TRBJ1-1 gives the whole variable domain DTGVSQNPRHKITKRGQNVTFRCDPISEHNRLYWYRQTLGQGPEFLTYFQNEAQLEKSRLLSDRFSAERPKGSFSTLEIQRTEQGDSAMYLCASSPPWGAAEAFFGQGTRLTVV.

The gene calls are TRBV15 and TRBJ1-1, with 10 bases lining up with TRBD1. There are 17 residues in the CDR3. The germline V gene encodes CDR1 LNHNV and CDR2 YYDKDF (reference sequence). Trimming took 1 base from V and 0 from J; bases not matched to a gene: 5. This chain's CDR3 is CATSRGPTGGLNTEAFF. The CDR3 bases are TGTGCCACCAGCAGAGGCCCGACAGGGGGCTTGAACACTGAAGCTTTCTTT.

The chain's CDR3 is CASSTPGQGYGYTF. Here the CDR3 DNA reads TGTGCCAGCAGCACCCCGGGACAGGGCTATGGCTACACCTTC. This chain uses TRBV7-9 with TRBJ1-2, with TRBD1 identical over 9 bases. Trimming cost V 5 bases and J 4 bases; bases outside gene matches: 5. The V gene's germline CDR1 is SEHNR and CDR2 FQNEAQ (reference sequence). This CDR3 contains 14 residues. Full variable domain (missing parts from reference TRBV7-9 and TRBJ1-2): DTGVSQNPRHKITKRGQNVTFRCDPISEHNRLYWYRQTLGQGPEFLTYFQNEAQLEKSRLLSDRFSAERPKGSFSTLEIQRTEQGDSAMYLCASSTPGQGYGYTFGSGTRLTVV.